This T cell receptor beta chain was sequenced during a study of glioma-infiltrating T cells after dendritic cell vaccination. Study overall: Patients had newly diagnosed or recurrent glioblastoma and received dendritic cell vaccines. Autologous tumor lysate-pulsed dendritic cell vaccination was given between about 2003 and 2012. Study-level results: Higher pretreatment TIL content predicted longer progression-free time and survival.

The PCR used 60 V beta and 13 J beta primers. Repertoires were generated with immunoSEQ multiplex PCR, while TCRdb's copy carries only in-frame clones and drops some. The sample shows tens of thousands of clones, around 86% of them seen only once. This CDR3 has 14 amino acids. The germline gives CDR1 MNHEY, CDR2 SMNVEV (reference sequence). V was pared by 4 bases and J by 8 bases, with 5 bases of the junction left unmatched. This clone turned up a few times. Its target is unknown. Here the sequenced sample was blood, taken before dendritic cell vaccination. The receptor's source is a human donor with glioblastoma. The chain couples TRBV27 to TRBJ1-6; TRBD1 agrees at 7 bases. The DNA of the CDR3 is TGTGCCAGCAGTTGGGGGACAGACTATTCACCCCTCCACTTT. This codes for CASSWGTDYSPLHF.